These T cell receptor beta chains were read from a single sample in a study of T cell responses to AZD1222 COVID-19 vaccine. Using immunoSEQ multiplex PCR, the repertoire was profiled, and TCRdb retains in-frame clones only, with some absent. The repertoire includes around 90,000 clones, around 91% of them detected once, and 4% to 6% sits in the top ten. Sequenced here: peripheral blood, sampled on day 0 of MenACWY control vaccination. The receptors were gathered from an adult in good health. Each CDR3 is given with its conserved first and last residue. A D gene is named only where the DNA matches it firmly. Clone sizes are given selectively: once, few, many, or a class where the clone is expanded.

. | 16 | TRBJ1-5 | TRBV4-2 | TRBD1 | CASSHPGQGLGQPQHF | TGTGCCAGCAGCCACCCGGGACAGGGCTTAGGTCAGCCCCAGCATTTT
once | 16 | TRBJ1-4 | TRBV7-2 | . | CASSLEAVATNEKLFF | TGTGCCAGCAGCTTAGAAGCGGTTGCAACTAATGAAAAACTGTTTTTT
. | 17 | TRBJ1-2 | TRBV28 | . | CASSLWVGQGTGGGYTF | TGTGCCAGCAGTTTGTGGGTCGGACAAGGAACTGGAGGTGGCTACACCTTC
few | 17 | TRBJ2-1 | TRBV27 | . | CASSFSAAGGLGNEQFF | TGTGCCAGCAGTTTTTCCGCGGCTGGGGGCCTGGGCAATGAGCAGTTCTTC
once | 14 | TRBJ2-1 | TRBV19 | TRBD1 | CASSRGTVPNEQFF | TGTGCCAGTAGTAGAGGGACAGTACCTAATGAGCAGTTCTTC
once | 13 | TRBJ1-1 | TRBV11-2 | . | CASSLPRQGIAFF | TGTGCCAGCAGCTTACCCCGACAAGGGATAGCTTTCTTT
once | 14 | TRBJ2-5 | TRBV5-1 | . | CASSMTGTEETQYF | TGCGCCAGCAGCATGACAGGGACTGAGGAGACCCAGTACTTC
. | 16 | TRBJ2-7 | TRBV6-1 | TRBD1 | CASSASYDRGTYEQYF | TGTGCCAGCAGTGCCTCATATGACAGGGGAACCTACGAGCAGTACTTC
. | 15 | TRBJ2-5 | TRBV7-9 | TRBD1 | CASSPGQGRVRTQYF | TGTGCCAGCAGCCCGGGACAGGGGAGGGTGCGGACCCAGTACTTC
. | 14 | TRBJ2-1 | TRBV28 | . | CASSLGSSYNEQFF | TGTGCCAGCAGTTTGGGTAGCTCCTACAATGAGCAGTTCTTC
. | 16 | TRBJ2-5 | TRBV11-2 | TRBD1 | CASSPPTTGGRETQYF | TGTGCCAGCAGCCCCCCCACTACAGGGGGCCGGGAGACCCAGTACTTC
once | 15 | TRBJ2-5 | TRBV6-5 | . | CASSYSGGLQETQYF | TGTGCCAGCAGTTACTCCGGAGGTCTGCAAGAGACCCAGTACTTC
once | 12 | TRBJ1-2 | TRBV12-3/TRBV12-4 | . | CASSFTNYGYTF | TGTGCCAGCAGTTTCACTAACTATGGCTACACCTTC
. | 15 | TRBJ2-5 | TRBV5-1 | . | CASSGGTAYQETQYF | TGCGCCAGCAGCGGGGGGACGGCGTACCAAGAGACCCAGTACTTC
. | 15 | TRBJ1-1 | TRBV11-2 | . | CASSPTSGGNTEAFF | TGTGCCAGCAGTCCAACATCGGGAGGGAACACTGAAGCTTTCTTT
. | 12 | TRBJ2-7 | TRBV2 | TRBD1 | CASSEYQGAPSF | TGTGCCAGCAGTGAATACCAGGGGGCGCCGAGCTTC
. | 13 | TRBJ1-6 | TRBV28 | . | CASRLGGGSPLHF | TGTGCCTCTCGGCTAGGGGGAGGCTCACCCCTCCACTTT
. | 15 | TRBJ2-7 | TRBV27 | . | CASRNYRASSYEQYF | TGTGCCAGCAGAAACTACCGGGCATCATCCTACGAGCAGTACTTC
. | 11 | TRBJ2-1 | TRBV7-6 | . | CASSLDGEQFF | TGTGCCAGCAGCTTAGATGGAGAGCAGTTCTTC
. | 14 | TRBJ1-5 | TRBV28 | . | CASSPGNGAQPQHF | TGTGCCAGCAGTCCGGGGAACGGGGCTCAGCCCCAGCATTTT
. | 13 | TRBJ2-1 | TRBV6-5 | . | CASNGGNGNEQFF | TGTGCCAGCAATGGCGGGAACGGCAATGAGCAGTTCTTC
. | 15 | TRBJ2-5 | TRBV5-4 | TRBD2 | CASSLAAGEQETQYF | TGTGCCAGCAGCTTGGCTGCGGGGGAGCAAGAGACCCAGTACTTC
once | 15 | TRBJ1-1 | TRBV6-6 | TRBD1 | CASSYRRQGETEAFF | TGTGCCAGCAGTTATCGAAGACAGGGGGAGACTGAAGCTTTCTTT
. | 14 | TRBJ2-2 | TRBV6-2/TRBV6-3 | . | CASSFTTPTGELFF | TGTGCCAGCAGTTTTACGACACCCACCGGGGAGCTGTTTTTT
. | 15 | TRBJ2-6 | TRBV11-2 | TRBD1 | CASSYDRAGANVLTF | TGTGCCAGCAGCTACGACAGGGCGGGGGCCAACGTCCTGACTTTC
. | 13 | TRBJ1-2 | TRBV7-2 | . | CASSADGRYGYTF | TGTGCCAGCAGCGCGGACGGGAGATATGGCTACACCTTC
. | 16 | TRBJ1-2 | TRBV11-2 | . | CASSPPYVLGGNGYTF | TGTGCCAGCAGCCCGCCGTATGTTTTGGGGGGAAATGGCTACACCTTC
. | 14 | TRBJ2-2 | TRBV5-1 | . | CASSPDGVGGELFF | TGCGCCAGCAGCCCCGACGGGGTTGGCGGGGAGCTGTTTTTT
once | 13 | TRBJ1-1 | TRBV10-2 | TRBD1 | CASSLRQGPEAFF | TGCGCCAGCAGTCTGAGACAGGGGCCTGAAGCTTTCTTT
. | 15 | TRBJ2-5 | TRBV28 | TRBD1 | CASSATGTAQETQYF | TGTGCCAGCAGTGCGACCGGGACAGCTCAAGAGACCCAGTACTTC
. | 13 | TRBJ2-5 | TRBV4-2 | . | CASSQRPGETQYF | TGTGCCAGCAGCCAGAGACCGGGCGAGACCCAGTACTTC
. | 15 | TRBJ2-7 | TRBV19 | TRBD1 | CASSMGQGLRYEQYF | TGTGCCAGTAGTATGGGACAGGGGCTTCGATACGAGCAGTACTTC
. | 12 | TRBJ1-2 | TRBV12-3/TRBV12-4 | . | CASSLSRSGYTF | TGTGCCAGCAGTTTATCCAGGTCTGGCTACACCTTC
. | 15 | TRBJ2-7 | TRBV11-1 | . | CASSFLSGSSYEQYF | TGTGCCAGCAGCTTCCTTTCCGGGAGCTCCTACGAGCAGTACTTC
. | 14 | TRBJ1-1 | TRBV7-2 | . | CASSIVGGGTEAFF | TGTGCCAGCAGCATAGTAGGGGGAGGGACTGAAGCTTTCTTT
. | 13 | TRBJ2-1 | TRBV6-5 | . | CASSLNSYNEQFF | TGTGCCAGCAGTTTAAACTCCTACAATGAGCAGTTCTTC
once | 14 | TRBJ2-3 | TRBV19 | . | CASSIKKSTDTQYF | TGTGCCAGTAGTATCAAGAAGAGCACAGATACGCAGTATTTT
. | 14 | TRBJ2-7 | TRBV7-9 | . | CASSPLDGAYEQYF | TGTGCCAGCAGCCCACTGGACGGTGCCTACGAGCAGTACTTC
. | 14 | TRBJ1-4 | TRBV7-9 | . | CASSRGLDGEKLFF | TGTGCCAGCAGCCGCGGGCTGGATGGTGAAAAACTGTTTTTT
. | 14 | TRBJ2-7 | TRBV6-6 | TRBD1 | CATEPGQGAYEQYF | TGTGCCACCGAGCCGGGACAGGGTGCCTACGAGCAGTACTTC
. | 14 | TRBJ2-7 | TRBV5-1 | . | CASSFSGGSYEQYF | TGCGCCAGCAGCTTTTCAGGGGGGTCCTACGAGCAGTACTTC